Included here is one T cell receptor beta chain sequence, with context. Its target is unknown. This record belongs to a study of metastatic and nonmetastatic thyroid tumors. Study as a whole: Repertoire comparison spanned blood and tumor or nodule tissue of malignant and benign thyroid patients.

Study observations and caveats: The study reportedly found significantly higher TCR beta diversity in malignant thyroid tumors than benign nodules, in blood and tumor.

Germline trimming cut 2 bases from V and 7 bases from J; bases unmatched to any gene: 5. The CDR3 consists of 15 residues. CDR1 and CDR2 (germline): KGHSH, LQKENI. All patients were untreated before thyroid surgery. Authors' processing steps: Construction of a distant-metastasis classifier for papillary thyroid cancer relied on CDR3 differences across clinicopathological groups. TCRdb re-called the PCR reads via MiXCR. In this record, the V and J calls reflect TCRdb's handling and not the investigators' own analysis. The table lists tens of thousands of clones, roughly 25% of them singletons. The V call is TRBV18, the J call TRBJ2-2; TRBD1 agrees at 9 bases. This clonotype was sampled from a female donor with papillary thyroid cancer or a benign thyroid nodule (not recorded which). Some clones in this sample may be carry-over from other donors' samples. The source material was blood. CDR3 loop: CASSPVTGGIGELFF. The CDR3 bases are TGTGCCAGCTCACCAGTCACAGGGGGCATCGGGGAGCTGTTTTTT.